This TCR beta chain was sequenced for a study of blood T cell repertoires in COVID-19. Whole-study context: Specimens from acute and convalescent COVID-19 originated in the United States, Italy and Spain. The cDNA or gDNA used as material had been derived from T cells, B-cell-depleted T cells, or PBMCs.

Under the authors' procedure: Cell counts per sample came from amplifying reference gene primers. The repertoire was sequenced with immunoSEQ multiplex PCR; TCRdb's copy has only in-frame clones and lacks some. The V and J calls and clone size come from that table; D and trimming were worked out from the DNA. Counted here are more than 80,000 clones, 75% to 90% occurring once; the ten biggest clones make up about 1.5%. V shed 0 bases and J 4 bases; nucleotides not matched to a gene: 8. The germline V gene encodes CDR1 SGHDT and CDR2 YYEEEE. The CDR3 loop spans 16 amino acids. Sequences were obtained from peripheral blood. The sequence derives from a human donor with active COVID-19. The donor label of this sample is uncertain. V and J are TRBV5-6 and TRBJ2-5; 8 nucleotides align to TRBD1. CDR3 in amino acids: CASSLAGRGQIETQYF. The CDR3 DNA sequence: TGTGCCAGCAGCTTGGCCGGCAGGGGGCAGATAGAGACCCAGTACTTC.